The entry below gives a single TCR beta chain sequence along with its context. Its target is not known. TCRdb re-called the reads with MiXCR, one entry per CDR3 protein. This sample has 700,000 to 850,000 distinct CDR3 sequences, with roughly 33% found just once. The CDR3 contains 13 residues. V lost 6 bases and J 4 bases, leaving 10 bases between the germline ends. Germline CDR1 and CDR2: MNHEY and SVGAGI. The data belong to a study of T cell repertoires in cytomegalovirus infection. Study context: The authors relied on CMV epitopes, both recently identified HLA-C-restricted and well-studied HLA-B-restricted. CMV infection and matching HLA type were both indicated by public TCR beta signatures. Study results and limitations: Within the response measured ex vivo, HLA-C-restricted CMV-specific TCR beta clonotypes were dominant.

This specimen consisted of cultured CD8+ T cells from PBMCs, obtained from culture after CMV antigen stimulation. The chain uses TRBV6-5 and TRBJ2-1; possibly TRBD2 for D (5 bases). The TCR sequence derives from a human donor in good health (CMV status not recorded). Some clones in this sample may be carry-over from other donors' samples. CDR3 in DNA: TGTGCCAGCAGGATCGGGATTTACAATGAGCAGTTCTTC. It codes for CASRIGIYNEQFF.